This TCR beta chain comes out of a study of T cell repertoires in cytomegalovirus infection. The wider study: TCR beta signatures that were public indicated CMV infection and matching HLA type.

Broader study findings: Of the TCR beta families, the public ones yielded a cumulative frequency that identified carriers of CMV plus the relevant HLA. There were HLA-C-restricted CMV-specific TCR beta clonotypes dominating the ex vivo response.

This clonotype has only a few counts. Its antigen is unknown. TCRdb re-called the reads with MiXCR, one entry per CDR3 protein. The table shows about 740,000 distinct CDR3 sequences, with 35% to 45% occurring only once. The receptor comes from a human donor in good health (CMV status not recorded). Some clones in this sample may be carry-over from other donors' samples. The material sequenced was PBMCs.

CDR3 bases: TGTGCCAGTAAACGCGACCCAACCGGGACACTTAGCACAGATACGCAGTATTTT. Translation gives CASKRDPTGTLSTDTQYF. The chain couples TRBV19 to TRBJ2-3; tentative D call: TRBD1 (6 bases). The germline V and J ends were trimmed by 7 bases and 0 bases, with 23 bases remaining between them. This CDR3 has 18 amino acids. The germline V gene encodes CDR1 LNHDA and CDR2 SQIVND (reference sequence).